Detailed here is one T cell receptor (beta chain). Measured with immunoSEQ multiplex PCR; TCRdb has only the in-frame clones, and not every one. The sample holds hundreds of thousands of clones, approximately 89% seen once. CDR3 length: 16 amino acids. The germline CDR1 and CDR2 sequences are SGHNT and YYREEE (reference sequence). V was clipped by 2 bases and J by 0 bases, with 13 bases between them. These data belong to a study of Ad26.COV2.S vaccination and SARS-CoV-2 variants. Treatment in this sample: roughly 20 received Ad26.COV2.S at low or high dose, single or two shots; about five received placebo; per-sample allocation not given. Following the first vaccine or placebo injection, samples were taken on day 63. Cohort 1b enrolled adults aged 18-55 years in Boston.

Here the sequenced sample was peripheral blood, taken in a trial of Ad26.COV2.S vaccine versus placebo. The clonotype originates from a person between 18 and 59 years old who received the Ad26.COV2.S COVID-19 vaccine or a placebo. The chain is built from TRBV5-4 and TRBJ2-3, with D perhaps assigned TRBD1 or TRBD2 (5 bases each). In DNA, the CDR3 is TGTGCCAGCAGCTTACCCGGGGACCGTAGCACAGATACGCAGTATTTT. Translation: CASSLPGDRSTDTQYF.